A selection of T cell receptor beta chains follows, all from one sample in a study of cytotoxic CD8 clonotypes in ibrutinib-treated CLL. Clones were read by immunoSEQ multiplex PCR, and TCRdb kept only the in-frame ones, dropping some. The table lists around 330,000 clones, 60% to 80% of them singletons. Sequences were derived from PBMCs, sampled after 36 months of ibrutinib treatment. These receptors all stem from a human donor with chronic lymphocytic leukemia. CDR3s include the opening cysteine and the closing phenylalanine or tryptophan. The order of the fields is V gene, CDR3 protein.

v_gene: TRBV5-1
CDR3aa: CASSFRDSNYEQYF

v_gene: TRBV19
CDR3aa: CASSGGGRYGYTF

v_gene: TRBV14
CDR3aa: CASSQDPYRGTCF

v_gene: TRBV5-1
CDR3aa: CASSLLIGRGDSPLHF

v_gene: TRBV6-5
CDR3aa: CASSYGAGAGELFF

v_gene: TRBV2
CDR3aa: CASSSLAGVNNEQFF

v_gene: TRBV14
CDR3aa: CASSQDLWSEQYF

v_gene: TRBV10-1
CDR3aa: CASSAFKDEQFF

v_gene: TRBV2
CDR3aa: CASSEIRGGIYGYTF

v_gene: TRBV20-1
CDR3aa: CSALDLDEQYF

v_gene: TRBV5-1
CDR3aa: CASSSGAEETQYF

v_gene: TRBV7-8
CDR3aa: CASSLLAGPTDTQYF

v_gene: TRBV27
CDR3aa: CASSLRPGTANSPLHF

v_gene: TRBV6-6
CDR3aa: CATQTGVETQYF

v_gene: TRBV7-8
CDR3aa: CASSLVVGQGSIGELFF

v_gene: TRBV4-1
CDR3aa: CASSQERLQGASQPQHF

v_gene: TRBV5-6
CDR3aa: CASSFRGPSNTGELFF

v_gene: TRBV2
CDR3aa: CASRGTGRETDTQYF

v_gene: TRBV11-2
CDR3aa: CASSLESGTYREQYF

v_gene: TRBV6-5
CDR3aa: CASSLRSSYEQYF

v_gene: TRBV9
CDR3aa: CASSVGWTGNEKLFF

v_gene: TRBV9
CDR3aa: CASSAPKGYNYGYTF

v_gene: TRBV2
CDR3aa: CASRGRMLGWILNEQFF

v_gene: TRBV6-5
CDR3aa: CASSYSPGSGVYGYTF